A single sample gave rise to the 25 T cell receptor beta chains below, sequenced in a study of Tregs in tolerant kidney transplant recipients. Profiled with immunoSEQ multiplex PCR; TCRdb holds only in-frame clones, not every one. The data contain 35,000 to 55,000 clones, 75% to 95% of them singletons. Source material: Tregs from blood. The source of these receptors is a human donor in good health.

This chain links TRBV6-6 with TRBJ2-2; 7 bases align to TRBD1. CDR3 length: 14 residues. Germline V gene sequence: CDR1 MNHNY, CDR2 SVGAGI (reference sequence). The J segment lost 7 bases and the V segment lost 7 bases, leaving 9 bases of the junction unmatched. DNA for the CDR3: TGTGCCAGCAAAAAACAGGGGTACGGCGGGGAGCTGTTTTTT. Residues: CASKKQGYGGELFF.

This clone was detected only a few times. The V gene is TRBV11-2, the J gene TRBJ2-7; D is unresolved. The ends were cut back, 2 bases at V and 7 bases at J, with 9 bases in the middle. CDR1 and CDR2 from the germline V gene are SGHAT and FQNNGV. The CDR3 sequence is 12 residues long. CDR3 sequence (DNA): TGTGCCAGCAGCTTATTAGTCGGGGAGCAGTACTTC. This codes for CASSLLVGEQYF.

The chain is built from TRBV11-2 and TRBJ1-1; unclear D gene. Trimming left V 5 bases short and J 0 bases short, with 7 bases between. The CDR3 length is 13 residues. CDR1 SGHAT and CDR2 FQNNGV come from the germline V gene. For the CDR3, the DNA is TGTGCCAGCAGCCTACACATGAACACTGAAGCTTTCTTT. Translating gives CASSLHMNTEAFF.

This chain links TRBV5-4 with TRBJ2-2, with D perhaps matching TRBD1 (5 bases). V lost 2 bases and J 3 bases, leaving 14 bases between the germline ends. There are 16 residues in the CDR3. Germline V lookup: CDR1 SGHNT, CDR2 YYREEE (reference sequence). The CDR3 DNA follows: TGTGCCAGCAGCTTCCCCCAGGGATCGGACACCGGGGAGCTGTTTTTT. Its translation: CASSFPQGSDTGELFF.

This chain connects TRBV27 to TRBJ2-5; D tentatively fits TRBD1 or TRBD2 (5 bases each). The germline gives CDR1 MNHEY, CDR2 SMNVEV (reference sequence). This CDR3 spans 12 amino acids. Trimming removed 7 bases at V and 8 bases at J, with 14 bases between. The CDR3 nucleotides read TGTGCCAGCACCGGGGCCTCGGGAACCCAGTACTTC. As protein: CASTGASGTQYF.

The chain uses TRBV19 and TRBJ1-1, with 7 bases fitting TRBD1. The CDR3 is 14 amino acids. J lost 6 bases, V lost 2 bases, and 6 bases had no gene match. Germline CDR1 LNHDA, CDR2 SQIVND (reference sequence). CDR3 in amino acids: CASSIFTGEAEAFF. As DNA, the CDR3 is TGTGCCAGTAGTATATTTACAGGGGAGGCTGAAGCTTTCTTT.

This chain uses TRBV29-1 with TRBJ2-4, with D maybe TRBD2 (6 bases). The CDR3 sequence is 14 residues long. V dropped 4 bases and J dropped 3 bases, with 13 bases sitting between them. Germline CDR1 and CDR2: SQVTM and ANQGSEA. CDR3: CSVVIRGGKNIQYF. The CDR3 DNA sequence: TGCAGCGTTGTCATTCGGGGAGGCAAAAACATTCAGTACTTC.

V usage is TRBV19 and J usage is TRBJ1-1; a weak D match, TRBD1 (5 bases). V was shortened by 3 bases and J by 4 bases, with 15 bases between the two germline ends. This CDR3 comprises 15 residues. Germline V gene lookup returns CDR1 LNHDA and CDR2 SQIVND (reference sequence). Here the CDR3 DNA reads TGTGCCAGTAGTATCCTCCGGGGCCGGGCCACTGAAGCTTTCTTT. Residues: CASSILRGRATEAFF.

J is TRBJ2-5 and V is TRBV5-4, with 10 positions matching TRBD2. Germline V gene lookup returns CDR1 SGHNT and CDR2 YYREEE (reference sequence). The trim removed 0 bases at V and 6 bases at J, leaving 8 bases unmatched. The length of the CDR3 is 16 residues. The CDR3 DNA reads TGTGCCAGCAGCTTGGCCCAAGCGGGGGGGTACAAGACCCAGTACTTC. This gives the protein CASSLAQAGGYKTQYF.

The V and J genes are TRBV5-1 and TRBJ2-7; D might be TRBD1 (6 bases). Trimming pared 3 bases from V and 5 bases from J, leaving 15 bases between. The CDR3 is 14 amino acids. Germline V gives CDR1 SGHRS, CDR2 YFSETQ. The CDR3 protein is CASSYRDNADEQYF. Written as DNA, the CDR3 is TGCGCCAGCAGCTACCGGGACAACGCGGACGAGCAGTACTTC.

The V and J genes are TRBV5-8 and TRBJ1-3, with unresolved D. There are 15 residues in the CDR3. Trimming removed 1 base from V and 1 base from J, with 9 bases in between. In germline, CDR1 is SGHTS, CDR2 YDEGEE. CDR3 amino acids: CASSLIGLSGNTIYF. DNA of the CDR3: TGTGCCAGCAGCTTGATCGGACTTTCTGGAAACACCATATATTTT.

The CDR3 DNA is TGTGCCAGCAGCCTAACTAGCGGGGTTCCCTACGAGCAGTACTTC. Translated: CASSLTSGVPYEQYF. The chain uses TRBV6-1 and TRBJ2-5; 10 bases agree with TRBD2. TRBJ2-7 matches the DNA end more closely, so the J call is doubtful. The CDR3 is 15 residues long. The germline V gene encodes CDR1 MNHNS and CDR2 SASEGT.

V is TRBV4-2 and J is TRBJ1-4, with TRBD1 matching over 10 bases. The length of the CDR3 is 18 residues. Germline V gene data show CDR1 as LGHNA and CDR2 as YNFKEQ. The V gene end was trimmed by 1 base and the J gene end by 8 bases; junction bases not matched to a gene: 13. In nucleotides, the CDR3 is TGTGCCAGCAGCCAAGGCGGGACAGGGGCCTATCAAGGGGAAAAACTGTTTTTT. Encoded protein: CASSQGGTGAYQGEKLFF.

The genes are TRBV7-9 and TRBJ1-2; D gene ambiguous. Germline loops: CDR1 SEHNR, CDR2 FQNEAQ (reference sequence). The CDR3 totals 12 residues. Trimming removed 5 bases from V and 7 bases from J, with 11 bases in between. As DNA, the CDR3 is TGTGCCAGCAGCCCACCCCAAGGTGGCTACACCTTC. Its translation: CASSPPQGGYTF.

The chain's CDR3 is CASSVVDYGSEQFF. CDR3 DNA: TGTGCCAGCAGCGTAGTTGACTACGGGAGTGAGCAGTTCTTC. The chain uses TRBV9 and TRBJ2-1, with D tentatively TRBD2 (6 bases). In germline, CDR1 is SGDLS, CDR2 YYNGEE. The CDR3 totals 14 residues. V was cut by 0 bases and J by 9 bases, with 13 bases left in between.

In its sample, this clone was seen once. The chain couples TRBV30 to TRBJ2-4; 8 bases line up with TRBD2. Germline CDR1 and CDR2: GTSNPN and SVGIG (reference sequence). The length of the CDR3 is 18 residues. V trimming: 3 bases; J trimming: 0 bases; junction bases outside the gene matches: 13. The CDR3 DNA reads as TGTGCCTGGAGCCCAAGGACTAGCTTTTTTGAAGCCAAAAACATTCAGTACTTC. Amino acid sequence: CAWSPRTSFFEAKNIQYF.

The rearrangement joins TRBV5-4 to TRBJ2-5; D is ambiguous. The CDR3 spans 13 residues. V was cut by 0 bases and J by 2 bases, with 5 bases left in between. CDR1 is SGHNT and CDR2 is YYREEE in the germline V gene (reference sequence). This CDR3 reads CASSLALQETQYF. The CDR3 coding sequence is TGTGCCAGCAGCTTGGCCCTGCAAGAGACCCAGTACTTC. The variable domain in full, with the rest retrieved from reference TRBV5-4 and TRBJ2-5, is ETGVTQSPTHLIKTRGQQVTLRCSSQSGHNTVSWYQQALGQGPQFIFQYYREEENGRGNFPPRFSGLQFPNYSSELNVNALELDDSALYLCASSLALQETQYFGPGTRLLVL.

The rearrangement links TRBV27 to TRBJ2-3; D might be TRBD1 or TRBD2, each matching 5 bases. V dropped 5 bases and J dropped 6 bases, with 9 bases sitting between them. The CDR3 covers 12 residues. Germline lookup yields CDR1 MNHEY and CDR2 SMNVEV (reference sequence). As DNA, the CDR3 is TGTGCCAGCAGTCCGTGGGGGGATACGCAGTATTTT. It encodes CASSPWGDTQYF.

The V and J genes are TRBV11-3 and TRBJ2-1, with a possible D match to TRBD2 (5 bases). Per germline, CDR1 SGHNT and CDR2 YENEEA. This CDR3 region has 13 residues. Trimming shortened V by 2 bases and J by 8 bases, and 10 bases separated the two germline ends. As DNA, the CDR3 is TGTGCCAGCAGCTTAACGGAGGTTGATGAGCAGTTCTTC. Its protein is CASSLTEVDEQFF.

V usage is TRBV2 and J usage is TRBJ1-5; unclear D gene. The CDR3 sequence is 14 residues long. Germline CDR1 SNHLY, CDR2 FYNNEI. Trimming shortened V by 7 bases and J by 3 bases, and 13 bases separated the two germline ends. The CDR3 sequence is CASKSRAVNQPQHF. CDR3 sequence (DNA): TGTGCCAGCAAAAGTCGGGCAGTCAATCAGCCCCAGCATTTT.

This clone was detected once. V gene TRBV14 combines with J gene TRBJ1-2; D might be TRBD1 (6 bases). The V end lost 2 bases, the J end lost 8 bases, and 18 bases lay between the germline ends. The CDR3 totals 15 residues. Germline assignment: CDR1 SGHDN and CDR2 FVKESK. The CDR3 DNA sequence: TGTGCCAGCAGCCAACAGACAGGTGGCGGAAGCGGCTACACCTTC. This sequence encodes CASSQQTGGGSGYTF. The variable domain in full, completed from reference TRBV14 and TRBJ1-2, reads EAGVTQFPSHSVIEKGQTVTLRCDPISGHDNLYWYRRVMGKEIKFLLHFVKESKQDESGMPNNRFLAERTGGTYSTLKVQPAELEDSGVYFCASSQQTGGGSGYTFGSGTRLTVV.

The chain links TRBV19 to TRBJ1-5; TRBD1 matches at 9 bases. The V and J ends lost 2 bases and 3 bases, in that order; junction bases with no gene match: 8. Germline CDR1 and CDR2: LNHDA and SQIVND (reference sequence). The CDR3 runs 17 residues. The CDR3 DNA is TGTGCCAGTAGTATAATAACAGGGACAGGGTTCAATCAGCCCCAGCATTTT. This sequence encodes CASSIITGTGFNQPQHF.

The chain links TRBV6-5 to TRBJ2-3; D is perhaps TRBD2 (5 bases). Germline V lookup: CDR1 MNHEY, CDR2 SVGAGI. CDR3 length: 15 residues. Trimming cost V 5 bases and J 1 base, with 13 bases left between them. The CDR3 nucleotides are TGTGCCAGCAGTGGACTCTCTCGGGGCACAGATACGCAGTATTTT. As protein: CASSGLSRGTDTQYF.

The chain links TRBV6-1 to TRBJ2-5; D is unresolved. V lost 7 bases to trimming and J lost 7 bases, with 19 bases between them. The CDR3 has 14 residues. Looked up from germline, CDR1 is MNHNS and CDR2 is SASEGT. The CDR3 DNA reads TGTGCCAGCACCCTTACCCTTAGTCACGGGACCCAGTACTTC. Its translation: CASTLTLSHGTQYF.

The chain is built from TRBV18 and TRBJ2-1; maybe TRBD1 (5 bases). The V end lost 5 bases, the J end lost 10 bases, and 9 bases lay between the germline ends. Germline lookup yields CDR1 KGHSH and CDR2 LQKENI. This CDR3 contains 11 residues. The CDR3 sequence: CASSDSGEQFF. CDR3 nucleotides: TGTGCCAGCTCAGACTCAGGGGAGCAGTTCTTC.